This T cell receptor (beta chain) derives from a study of blood T cells in healthy people across ages. Regarding this clonotype: Its target is unknown.

Sample-barcoded 5' priming and a J-beta primer mix drove a second PCR of roughly 7 to 11 cycles. Every cDNA molecule carried a tag from a template-switch adaptor bearing 12 random nucleotides. TCRdb ran MiXCR on the 5' RACE reads and lists one entry per CDR3 protein. The sample has about 680,000 distinct CDR3 sequences, around 49% seen once; the top ten hold about 32%. General observations from the study: In long-lived donors, naive CD4+ cell counts and diversity exceeded those of aged donors. Donor CMV status was unknown, possibly confounding expanded clonotype changes.

Deletions cut 5 bases from V and 4 bases from J, with 27 bases between. Germline V lookup: CDR1 LNHNV, CDR2 YYDKDF (reference sequence). CDR3 length: 19 residues. Input material: blood. This receptor was obtained from a woman aged 60-70 years in good health. The V call is TRBV15, the J call TRBJ2-1, with D maybe TRBD2 (6 bases). CDR3 nucleotide sequence: TGTGCCACCAGCGTTAGAGGGAGACGGTCCGGGGGTTTTTACAATGAGCAGTTCTTC. It encodes CATSVRGRRSGGFYNEQFF.